The clone carrying this T cell receptor beta chain was observed a single time. The data were taken from a study of neoadjuvant anti-PD-1 for oral cavity cancer. Study in general: Before surgery, most patients got three to four biweekly 3 mg/kg nivolumab doses.

The protocol was immunoSEQ multiplex PCR, while the TCRdb copy is restricted to in-frame clones and leaves out a portion. Of over 7,000 clones in the sample, 60% to 80% were seen once. V was trimmed by 5 bases and J by 8 bases, leaving 21 bases between them. Per germline, CDR1 SGHAT and CDR2 FQNNGV. The CDR3 has 15 amino acids. Time point reported: after neoadjuvant nivolumab, at surgical resection. This receptor was identified in a person between 40 and 85 years old with oral cavity squamous cell carcinoma. This sample comprised PBMCs, obtained after nivolumab (anti-PD-1) treatment. The chain links TRBV11-2 to TRBJ1-2; a possible D gene is TRBD1 (5 bases). CDR3 nucleotide sequence: TGTGCCAGCAGCCATGGGACGCTCGCAAGTCGCGGCTACACCTTC. Translating it yields CASSHGTLASRGYTF.